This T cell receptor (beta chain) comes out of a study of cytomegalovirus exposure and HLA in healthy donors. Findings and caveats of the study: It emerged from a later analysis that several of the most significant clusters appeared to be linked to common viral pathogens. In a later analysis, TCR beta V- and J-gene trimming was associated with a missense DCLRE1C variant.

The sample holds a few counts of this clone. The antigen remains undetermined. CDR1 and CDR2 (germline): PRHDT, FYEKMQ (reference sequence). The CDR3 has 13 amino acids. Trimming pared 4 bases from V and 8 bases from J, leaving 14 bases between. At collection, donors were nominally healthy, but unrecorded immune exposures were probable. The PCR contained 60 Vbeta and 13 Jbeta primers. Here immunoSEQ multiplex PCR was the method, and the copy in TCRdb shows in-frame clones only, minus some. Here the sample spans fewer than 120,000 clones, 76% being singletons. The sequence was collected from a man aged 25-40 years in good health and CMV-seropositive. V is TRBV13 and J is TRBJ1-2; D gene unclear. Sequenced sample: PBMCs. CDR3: CASSYPGGGGYTF. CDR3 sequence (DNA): TGTGCCAGCAGCTATCCGGGCGGCGGGGGCTACACCTTC.